What follows are 15 T cell receptor beta chains derived from one specimen sequenced in a study of T cells in Graves' hyperthyroidism and ophthalmopathy. RNA transcripts provided the source from which TCR beta CDR3 regions were amplified. The study used the HTBI primer set for a first-round RT-PCR of the TCR CDR3. In TCRdb, the multiplex PCR reads were re-called with MiXCR into one record per CDR3 protein. The repertoire holds under 400,000 distinct CDR3 sequences, around 15% seen once, with approximately 19% in the top ten. The specimen sequenced was blood. These receptors were taken from a woman aged 55-70 years with Graves' ophthalmopathy.

This clonotype came up a few times. The rearrangement joins TRBV18 to TRBJ2-7; 8 bases align to TRBD1. CDR3 length: 14 residues. V shed 2 bases and J 3 bases; nucleotides not matched to a gene: 3. The germline CDR1 and CDR2 sequences are KGHSH and LQKENI. CDR3 region: CASSPAGTGYEQYF. CDR3 nucleotides: TGTGCCAGCTCACCAGCCGGGACAGGCTACGAGCAGTACTTC.

V gene TRBV7-9 combines with J gene TRBJ2-1; maybe TRBD2 (6 bases). This CDR3 has 14 amino acids. Trimming took off 3 bases at V and 5 bases at J, with 11 bases between the two ends. CDR1 and CDR2 from the germline V gene are SEHNR and FQNEAQ (reference sequence). CDR3 region: CASSFSGEHNEQFF. The DNA for the CDR3 is TGTGCCAGCAGCTTCTCGGGAGAACACAATGAGCAGTTCTTC.

Concerning this clonotype: This may arise from a read error, as a much more abundant clone is one base away. The chain employs TRBV5-1 and TRBJ1-1; the D gene is possibly TRBD1 (6 bases). The CDR3 has 13 amino acids. Trimming pared 3 bases from V and 6 bases from J, leaving 12 bases between. Germline lookup yields CDR1 SGHRS and CDR2 YFSETQ. CDR3 sequence reads: CASSSAGGPEAFF. The CDR3 nucleotides are TGCGCCAGCAGCTCGGCCGGGGGCCCTGAAGCTTTCTTT.

Many counts were recorded for this clonotype. For the CDR3, the DNA is TGTGCCAGCAGGCCAGACAGGTCCCTCTCCTACAATGAGCAGTTCTTC. Protein: CASRPDRSLSYNEQFF. The chain is built from TRBV11-2 and TRBJ2-1; perhaps TRBD1 as D (6 bases). V lost 6 bases to trimming and J lost 0 bases, with 15 bases between them. Germline V gene lookup returns CDR1 SGHAT and CDR2 FQNNGV. This CDR3 region has 16 residues.

This clonotype has at least ten counts. This rearrangement joins TRBV15 to TRBJ2-3, with a tentative D call TRBD2 (7 bases). Germline V gene data show CDR1 as LNHNV and CDR2 as YYDKDF (reference sequence). V gave up 0 bases and J gave up 3 bases, with 16 bases separating them. The length of the CDR3 is 17 residues. CDR3 DNA sequence: TGTGCCACCAGCAGAGATAGGGGGGGGGCGAAGACAGATACGCAGTATTTT. Translated, it gives CATSRDRGGAKTDTQYF.

This clonotype was seen repeatedly, ten times or more. The CDR3 region has the DNA TGTGCCAGCAGTGCTCACCTGACGGGCAACACTGAAGCTTTCTTT. Encoded protein: CASSAHLTGNTEAFF. The chain uses TRBV2 and TRBJ1-1; the D is unclear. V dropped 4 bases and J dropped 2 bases, with 14 bases sitting between them. The CDR3 has 15 residues. The germline V gene encodes CDR1 SNHLY and CDR2 FYNNEI. The whole variable domain, remainder taken from reference TRBV2 and TRBJ1-1, is EPEVTQTPSHQVTQMGQEVILRCVPISNHLYFYWYRQILGQKVEFLVSFYNNEISEKSEIFDDQFSVERPDGSNFTLKIRSTKLEDSAMYFCASSAHLTGNTEAFFGQGTRLTVV.

The chain joins TRBV5-6 to TRBJ2-7, with 7 nucleotides matching TRBD1. V shed 0 bases, J shed 5 bases, and the junction held 8 bases outside the gene matches. This CDR3 spans 15 amino acids. The V gene's germline CDR1 is SGHDT and CDR2 YYEEEE. CDR3: CASSLEDRAYHEQYF. Written as DNA, the CDR3 is TGTGCCAGCAGCTTGGAAGACAGGGCATACCACGAGCAGTACTTC.

The chain couples TRBV28 to TRBJ1-3; D gene ambiguous. The CDR3 is 16 amino acids. Germline V CDR1 and CDR2: MDHEN, SYDVKM. Between the trimmed V and J ends, which lost 5 bases and 1 base, there was a span of 15 bases. The DNA for the CDR3 is TGTGCCAGCAGTCTCCCACGACGGCTTTCTGGAAACACCATATATTTT. Residues: CASSLPRRLSGNTIYF. Using reference TRBV28 and TRBJ1-3 for the parts outside the CDR3, the full variable domain is DVKVTQSSRYLVKRTGEKVFLECVQDMDHENMFWYRQDPGLGLRLIYFSYDVKMKEKGDIPEGYSVSREKKERFSLILESASTNQTSMYLCASSLPRRLSGNTIYFGEGSWLTVV.

Worth noting for this clonotype: Since a much larger clone is just one base distant, this may be a read error. DNA for the CDR3: TGTGCCAGCAGCGGGGGGGGACAGATCTCCTACAGTGAGCAGTTCTTC. Its protein product is CASSGGGQISYSEQFF. V and J are TRBV7-2 and TRBJ2-1, with D perhaps given as TRBD1 or TRBD2 (7 bases each). Germline CDR1 reads SGHTA; CDR2 reads FQGNSA. The CDR3 runs to 16 residues.

This chain joins TRBV6-1 and TRBJ2-1, with D possibly being TRBD2 (5 bases). This CDR3 is built from 14 residues. Germline CDR1 MNHNS, CDR2 SASEGT. Trimming cost V 8 bases and J 6 bases, with 17 bases left between them. CDR3 residues: CASVVEGIRNEQFF. CDR3 DNA: TGTGCCAGCGTTGTTGAGGGTATTCGCAATGAGCAGTTCTTC.

The table lists this clonotype with many counts. This chain links TRBV11-2 with TRBJ2-1, with TRBD2 matching 12 bases. The V segment lost 3 bases and the J segment 2 bases; nucleotides outside the gene matches: 5. Germline V CDR1 and CDR2: SGHAT, FQNNGV. CDR3 length: 17 amino acids. This CDR3 is CASSFWSSGRAYNEQFF. The CDR3 nucleotides read TGTGCCAGCAGCTTCTGGTCTAGCGGGAGGGCCTACAATGAGCAGTTCTTC.

The chain recombines TRBV5-5 with TRBJ1-6; tentative D call: TRBD1 (5 bases). CDR1 is SGHKS, CDR2 YYEKEE, per germline (reference sequence). CDR3 length: 11 residues. The V gene lost 7 bases and the J gene lost 14 bases, with 13 bases spanning the gap. Here the CDR3 DNA reads TGTGCCAGCCGGCAAATGGACACCCTCCACTTT. It encodes CASRQMDTLHF.

As concerns this clonotype: It may be a read error: a sequence one base away is much more abundant. In this CDR3 the conserved last residue, phenylalanine or tryptophan, is missing, so a read error is likely. CDR3 DNA: TGTGCCAGCAGCCAAGTCCTGGGGCCCTACAATGAGCAGTTCCTC. Translated: CASSQVLGPYNEQFL. This chain links TRBV3-1 with TRBJ2-1, with D perhaps TRBD1 (5 bases). This CDR3 has 15 amino acids. Trimming removed 1 base from V and 2 bases from J, with 9 bases in between. Germline assignment: CDR1 LGHDT and CDR2 YNNKEL (reference sequence).

The chain is built from TRBV20-1 and TRBJ2-7; D might be TRBD1 (6 bases). V was clipped by 6 bases and J by 2 bases, with 14 bases between them. This CDR3 region has 13 residues. Germline V lookup: CDR1 DFQATT, CDR2 SNEGSKA (reference sequence). The CDR3 is CSARTRGTYEQYF. CDR3 DNA sequence: TGCAGTGCGCGGACAAGGGGGACCTACGAGCAGTACTTC.

This clonotype occurred many times. The V and J genes are TRBV3-1 and TRBJ1-1; D gene unclear. CDR3 length: 15 residues. Germline V gives CDR1 LGHDT, CDR2 YNNKEL (reference sequence). Trimming removed 4 bases at V and 0 bases at J, with 12 bases between. The CDR3, as DNA: TGTGCCAGCAGCCTCCCGGGCAGCTTGAACACTGAAGCTTTCTTT. Translation: CASSLPGSLNTEAFF.